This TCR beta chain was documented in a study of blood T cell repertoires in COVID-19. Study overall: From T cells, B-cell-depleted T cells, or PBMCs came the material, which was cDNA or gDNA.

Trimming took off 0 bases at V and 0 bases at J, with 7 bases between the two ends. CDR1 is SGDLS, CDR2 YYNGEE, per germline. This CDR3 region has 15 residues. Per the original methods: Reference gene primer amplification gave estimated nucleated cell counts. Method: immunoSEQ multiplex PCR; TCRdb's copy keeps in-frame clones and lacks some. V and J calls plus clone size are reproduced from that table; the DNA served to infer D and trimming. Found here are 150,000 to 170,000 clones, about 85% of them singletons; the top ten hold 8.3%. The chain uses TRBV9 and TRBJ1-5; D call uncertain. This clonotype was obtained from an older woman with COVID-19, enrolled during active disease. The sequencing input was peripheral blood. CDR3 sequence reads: CASSVGIASNQPQHF. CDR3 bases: TGTGCCAGCAGCGTAGGTATAGCTAGCAATCAGCCCCAGCATTTT.